Each of the 25 T cell receptor beta chains below was sequenced from the same sample in a study of blood T cell repertoires in COVID-19. Repertoires were generated with immunoSEQ multiplex PCR, while TCRdb's copy carries only in-frame clones and drops some. The sample has 200,000 to 300,000 clones; roughly 90% are singletons. The sequenced material came from peripheral blood. These TCRs come from a man in his 60s with acute or convalescent COVID-19.

The V call is TRBV5-4, the J call TRBJ2-5; 8 nucleotides line up with TRBD1. The germline gives CDR1 SGHNT, CDR2 YYREEE (reference sequence). This CDR3 region has 18 residues. Trimming at V came to 3 bases and at J to 2 bases, leaving 15 bases not matched to a gene. Here the CDR3 reads CASSYPGQGGVLQETQYF. DNA of the CDR3: TGTGCCAGCAGCTACCCCGGACAGGGCGGGGTGCTACAAGAGACCCAGTACTTC.

The chain uses TRBV5-1 and TRBJ2-7; D possibly corresponds to TRBD2 (6 bases). Trimming stripped 0 bases from V and 1 base from J, with 11 bases between. Germline loops: CDR1 SGHRS, CDR2 YFSETQ. CDR3 length equals 15 residues. DNA for the CDR3: TGCGCCAGCAGCTTGGACGGGAGAGGTTCCTACGAGCAGTACTTC. Translated, it gives CASSLDGRGSYEQYF.

This clone was seen a single time. The chain combines TRBV19 with TRBJ1-2; 8 nucleotides align to TRBD1. CDR3 length: 12 residues. The V and J ends lost 3 bases and 6 bases, in that order; junction bases with no gene match: 0. Germline V lookup: CDR1 LNHDA, CDR2 SQIVND (reference sequence). CDR3 in DNA: TGTGCCAGTAGTATGGACAGGGATGGCTACACCTTC. Protein sequence: CASSMDRDGYTF.

This sequence joins TRBV6-2 or TRBV6-3 and TRBJ2-5, with 9 bases identical to TRBD1. The CDR3 runs to 12 residues. The V and J ends lost 6 bases and 9 bases, in that order; junction bases with no gene match: 5. Per germline, CDR1 MNHEY and CDR2 SVGEGT. CDR3 region: CASSRQGEAQYF. CDR3 DNA sequence: TGTGCCAGCAGCCGACAGGGGGAGGCCCAGTACTTC.

This clone has a count of ten or more. The chain is built from TRBV5-8 and TRBJ2-7, with D possibly being TRBD1 (5 bases). Per the germline V gene, CDR1 is SGHTS and CDR2 is YDEGEE. CDR3 size: 14 residues. Trimming shortened V by 4 bases and J by 2 bases, and 13 bases separated the two germline ends. Here the CDR3 reads CASSAVRATYEQYF. CDR3 nucleotide sequence: TGTGCCAGCAGCGCCGTCAGGGCTACCTACGAGCAGTACTTC.

The chain combines TRBV27 with TRBJ2-7; TRBD1 aligns across 10 bases. The length of the CDR3 is 14 residues. Trimming at V came to 5 bases and at J to 4 bases, leaving 5 bases not matched to a gene. Germline V gene data show CDR1 as MNHEY and CDR2 as SMNVEV (reference sequence). CDR3 bases: TGTGCCAGCAGTCTGAGGACAGGGGGATACGAGCAGTACTTC. Its protein product is CASSLRTGGYEQYF.

The count of this clone is one. This chain connects TRBV27 to TRBJ2-5; D perhaps matches TRBD2 (6 bases). This CDR3 contains 14 residues. Between the trimmed V and J ends, which lost 8 bases and 4 bases, there was a span of 17 bases. The germline CDR1 and CDR2 sequences are MNHEY and SMNVEV (reference sequence). The CDR3 DNA follows: TGTGCCAGCTCCCCTAACGGGAGAAGAGAGACCCAGTACTTC. It translates to CASSPNGRRETQYF.

This clone was counted between two and nine times. Different DNA sequences within this sample yield the same CDR3. J is TRBJ1-4 and V is TRBV14; TRBD1 is a possible D gene (5 bases). The CDR3 length is 15 residues. Germline loops: CDR1 SGHDN, CDR2 FVKESK. Deletions cut 0 bases from V and 8 bases from J, with 13 bases between. Here the CDR3 reads CASSQDRAGNEKLFF. The CDR3 DNA reads TGTGCCAGCAGCCAAGACAGGGCGGGGAACGAAAAACTGTTTTTT.

This clone was detected a few times. The chain is built from TRBV7-9 and TRBJ1-5; a possible D gene is TRBD1 (5 bases). The CDR3 spans 13 residues. Trimming cost V 6 bases and J 7 bases, with 13 bases left between them. Germline V gene lookup returns CDR1 SEHNR and CDR2 FQNEAQ (reference sequence). The CDR3 loop is CASSGAPGQPQHF. The CDR3 region has the DNA TGTGCCAGCAGTGGGGCCCCTGGGCAGCCCCAGCATTTT.

The chain joins TRBV28 to TRBJ2-7; the D gene is possibly TRBD2 (7 bases). V lost 8 bases to trimming and J lost 4 bases, with 15 bases between them. This CDR3 region has 13 residues. Germline loops: CDR1 MDHEN, CDR2 SYDVKM. CDR3 sequence reads: CASQKGGWYEQYF. DNA for the CDR3: TGTGCCAGCCAGAAGGGGGGGTGGTACGAGCAGTACTTC.

The chain combines TRBV18 with TRBJ2-3; a possible D gene is TRBD2 (5 bases). The length of the CDR3 is 15 residues. The V end lost 5 bases, the J end lost 0 bases, and 12 bases lay between the germline ends. The germline CDR1 and CDR2 sequences are KGHSH and LQKENI. This chain's CDR3 is CASSARGSSTDTQYF. The CDR3 DNA is TGTGCCAGCTCAGCCCGGGGATCAAGCACAGATACGCAGTATTTT.

The chain links TRBV7-9 to TRBJ1-2, with D uncertain. The length of the CDR3 is 13 residues. The V end was cut by 2 bases, the J end by 0 bases, with 4 bases between. CDR1 and CDR2 from the germline V gene are SEHNR and FQNEAQ (reference sequence). The CDR3 DNA is TGTGCCAGCAGCTTATCCGCTAACTATGGCTACACCTTC. It translates to CASSLSANYGYTF.

This clone has only one observation. The rearrangement uses TRBV19 and TRBJ1-1, with D maybe TRBD1 (6 bases). There are 14 residues in the CDR3. The V end lost 3 bases, the J end lost 5 bases, and 13 bases lay between the germline ends. Per the germline V gene, CDR1 is LNHDA and CDR2 is SQIVND (reference sequence). CDR3 in amino acids: CASSIKRGGTEAFF. CDR3 DNA: TGTGCCAGTAGTATCAAAAGGGGGGGAACTGAAGCTTTCTTT.

This clone occurred a few times. This chain joins TRBV9 and TRBJ2-2, with 9 bases aligning to TRBD1. Germline CDR1 and CDR2: SGDLS and YYNGEE. The length of the CDR3 is 17 residues. V lost 7 bases, J lost 1 base, and 11 bases stayed unmatched. DNA of the CDR3: TGTGCCAGCGGGACAGGGAGGTTTACATTGAACACCGGGGAGCTGTTTTTT. It specifies CASGTGRFTLNTGELFF. Using reference TRBV9 and TRBJ2-2 for the parts outside the CDR3, the full variable domain is DSGVTQTPKHLITATGQRVTLRCSPRSGDLSVYWYQQSLDQGLQFLIQYYNGEERAKGNILERFSAQQFPDLHSELNLSSLELGDSALYFCASGTGRFTLNTGELFFGEGSRLTVL.

About this clone itself: Other DNA sequences of this sample code for an identical CDR3. The V call is TRBV12-3 or TRBV12-4, the J call TRBJ1-5; the match to TRBD1 covers 7 bases. The V gene end was trimmed by 1 base and the J gene end by 7 bases; junction bases not matched to a gene: 1. The CDR3 length is 13 residues. CDR3 residues: CASSLGQGQPQHF. CDR3 in DNA: TGTGCCAGCAGTTTAGGACAGGGACAGCCCCAGCATTTT.

The chain combines TRBV3-1 (or the pseudogene TRBV3-2) with TRBJ1-6; D perhaps matches TRBD1 (5 bases). The germline gives CDR1 LGHDT, CDR2 YNNKEL (reference sequence). Between the trimmed V and J ends, which lost 1 base and 10 bases, there was a span of 11 bases. The CDR3 spans 14 residues. The CDR3 bases are TGTGCCAGCAGCCAAGCTCCCCGGGGGTCACCCCTCCACTTT. The encoded protein is CASSQAPRGSPLHF.

This chain links TRBV3-1 (or the pseudogene TRBV3-2) with TRBJ2-1, with TRBD2 matching 8 bases. The V gene end was trimmed by 6 bases and the J gene end by 2 bases; junction bases not matched to a gene: 6. The germline V gene encodes CDR1 LGHDT and CDR2 YNNKEL (reference sequence). The CDR3 extends over 15 amino acids. CDR3 coding DNA: TGTGCCAGCAGGTCGACGGGGGGGGCCTACAATGAGCAGTTCTTC. It specifies CASRSTGGAYNEQFF.

This clone was seen only once. The chain uses TRBV30 and TRBJ1-1; maybe TRBD1 (5 bases). Germline V gene data show CDR1 as GTSNPN and CDR2 as SVGIG (reference sequence). The CDR3 is 13 amino acids. The germline V and J ends were trimmed by 4 bases and 4 bases, with 13 bases remaining between them. CDR3 protein: CAWMTQGTTEAFF. As DNA, the CDR3 is TGTGCCTGGATGACCCAGGGAACCACTGAAGCTTTCTTT. The entire variable domain, with the rest obtained from reference TRBV30 and TRBJ1-1, is as follows: SQTIHQWPATLVQPVGSPLSLECTVEGTSNPNLYWYRQAAGRGLQLLFYSVGIGQISSEVPQNLSASRPQDRQFILSSKKLLLSDSGFYLCAWMTQGTTEAFFGQGTRLTVV.

This chain uses TRBV28 with TRBJ1-6; no definite D call. V lost 4 bases, J lost 10 bases, and 14 bases lay in between. This CDR3 has 14 residues. CDR1 MDHEN and CDR2 SYDVKM come from the germline V gene. CDR3 protein: CASSSTRRRSPLHF. CDR3 bases: TGTGCCAGCAGTTCCACAAGAAGGAGGTCACCCCTCCACTTT.

This clone was picked up one time. The rearrangement links TRBV7-3 to TRBJ2-1; possibly TRBD2 for D (7 bases). Germline V gene data show CDR1 as SGHTA and CDR2 as FQGTGA. V lost 1 base, J lost 8 bases, and 18 bases lay in between. This CDR3 comprises 16 residues. CDR3: CASSLRRAGAGDEQFF. The DNA of the CDR3 is TGTGCCAGCAGCTTAAGGAGGGCAGGGGCGGGGGATGAGCAGTTCTTC.

This sequence joins TRBV18 and TRBJ2-3, with D perhaps matching TRBD1 (6 bases). Germline CDR1 and CDR2: KGHSH and LQKENI. The V end was cut by 6 bases, the J end by 0 bases, with 10 bases between. This CDR3 is 14 amino acids long. CDR3: CASSRTGSTDTQYF. The CDR3 DNA is TGTGCCAGCTCCAGAACAGGGAGCACAGATACGCAGTATTTT.

The CDR3 DNA reads as TGCGCCAGCAGCCAAGATCCGGCGGGTAGCTCCTACGAGCAGTACTTC. Translated: CASSQDPAGSSYEQYF. The chain employs TRBV4-3 and TRBJ2-7, with a weak D call TRBD2 (5 bases). Germline CDR1 LGHNA, CDR2 YSLEER. CDR3 length: 16 residues. V was clipped by 0 bases and J by 0 bases, with 12 bases between them.

This rearrangement joins TRBV7-2 to TRBJ1-6, with D perhaps matching TRBD1 (6 bases). The germline V gene has CDR1 SGHTA and CDR2 FQGNSA. The CDR3 sequence is 16 residues long. V lost 2 bases to trimming and J lost 10 bases, with 18 bases between them. CDR3 sequence reads: CASSLRQGGVGSPLHF. DNA for the CDR3: TGTGCCAGCAGCTTACGGCAAGGGGGGGTAGGCTCACCCCTCCACTTT.

The chain combines TRBV3-1 (or the pseudogene TRBV3-2) with TRBJ1-1, with unresolved D. Germline V gene sequence: CDR1 LGHDT, CDR2 YNNKEL (reference sequence). The length of the CDR3 is 14 residues. The ends were cut back, 0 bases at V and 1 base at J, with 6 bases in the middle. Here the CDR3 reads CASSQENTNTEAFF. CDR3 coding DNA: TGTGCCAGCAGCCAAGAAAACACGAACACTGAAGCTTTCTTT.

The sample holds one count of this clone. The chain employs TRBV11-3 and TRBJ2-1, with 9 bases lining up with TRBD1. The V gene end was trimmed by 3 bases and the J gene end by 6 bases; junction bases not matched to a gene: 6. Germline loops: CDR1 SGHNT, CDR2 YENEEA. CDR3 length: 15 amino acids. CDR3: CASSFWDRASNEQFF. DNA for the CDR3: TGTGCCAGCAGCTTTTGGGACAGGGCCTCCAATGAGCAGTTCTTC.